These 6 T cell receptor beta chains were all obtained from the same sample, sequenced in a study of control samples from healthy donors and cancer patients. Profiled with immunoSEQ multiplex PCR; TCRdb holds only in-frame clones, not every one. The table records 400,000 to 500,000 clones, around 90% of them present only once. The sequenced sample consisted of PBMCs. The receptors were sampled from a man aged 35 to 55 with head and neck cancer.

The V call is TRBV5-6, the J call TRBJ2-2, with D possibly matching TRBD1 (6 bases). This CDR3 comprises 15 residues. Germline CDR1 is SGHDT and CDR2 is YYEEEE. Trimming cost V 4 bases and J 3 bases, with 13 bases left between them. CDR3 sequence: CASSPRAGDTGELFF. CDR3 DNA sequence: TGTGCCAGCAGCCCTAGGGCAGGGGACACCGGGGAGCTGTTTTTT.

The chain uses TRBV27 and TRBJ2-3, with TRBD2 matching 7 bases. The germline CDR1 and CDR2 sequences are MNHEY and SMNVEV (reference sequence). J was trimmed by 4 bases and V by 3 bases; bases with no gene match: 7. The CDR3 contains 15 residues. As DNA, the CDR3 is TGTGCCAGCAGTTTCGGAGGGAGGGCCGCAGATACGCAGTATTTT. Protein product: CASSFGGRAADTQYF.

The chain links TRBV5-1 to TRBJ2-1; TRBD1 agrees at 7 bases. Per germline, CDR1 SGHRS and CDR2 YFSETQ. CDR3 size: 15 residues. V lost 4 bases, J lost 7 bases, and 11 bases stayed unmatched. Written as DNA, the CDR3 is TGCGCCAGCAGCGAGCCAGGGGGTAGGCTGAATGAGCAGTTCTTC. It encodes CASSEPGGRLNEQFF.

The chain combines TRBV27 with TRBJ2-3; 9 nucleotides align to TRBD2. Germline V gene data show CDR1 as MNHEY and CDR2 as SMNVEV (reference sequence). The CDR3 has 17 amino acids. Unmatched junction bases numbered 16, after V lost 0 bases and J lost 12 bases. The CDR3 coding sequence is TGTGCCAGCAGTTTATCGTTGTCTAGCGGGATCTTCGTTCATCAGTATTTT. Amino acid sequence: CASSLSLSSGIFVHQYF.

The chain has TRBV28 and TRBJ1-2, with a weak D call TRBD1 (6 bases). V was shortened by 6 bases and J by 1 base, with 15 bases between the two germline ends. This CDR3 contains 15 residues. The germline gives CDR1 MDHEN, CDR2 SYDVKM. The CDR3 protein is CASSSPGGVNYGYTF. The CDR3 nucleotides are TGTGCCAGCAGCTCTCCGGGGGGCGTTAACTATGGCTACACCTTC.

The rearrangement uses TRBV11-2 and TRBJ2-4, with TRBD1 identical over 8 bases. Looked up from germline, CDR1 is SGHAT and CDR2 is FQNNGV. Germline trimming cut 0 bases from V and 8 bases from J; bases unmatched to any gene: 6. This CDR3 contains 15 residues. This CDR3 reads CASSLDRGRFDIQYF. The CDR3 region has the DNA TGTGCCAGCAGCTTAGACAGGGGGCGCTTCGACATTCAGTACTTC.